The 28 T cell receptor beta chains given below trace back to one sample, sequenced in a study of radiotherapy plus CTLA-4 blockade in lung cancer. Assay used: immunoSEQ multiplex PCR; TCRdb lists only in-frame clones, some missing. Of some 50,000 clones listed, around 80% are singletons. This material consisted of peripheral blood, taken from a patient treated with radiotherapy plus ipilimumab. These receptors were taken from a human donor with non-small cell lung cancer who had a partial response to radiotherapy plus ipilimumab.

The rearrangement links TRBV27 to TRBJ2-3; TRBD1 matches at 9 bases. The ends lost 7 bases at V and 3 bases at J; junction bases unmatched: 14. The CDR3 runs 17 residues. Germline CDR1 and CDR2: MNHEY and SMNVEV (reference sequence). The CDR3 coding sequence is TGTGCCAGCATTTCGACTCCGGGACAGGGAAGGACAGATACGCAGTATTTT. This encodes CASISTPGQGRTDTQYF.

The chain couples TRBV7-2 to TRBJ2-7; D perhaps matches TRBD2 (6 bases). The V end lost 3 bases, the J end lost 2 bases, and 20 bases lay between the germline ends. From germline, CDR1 is SGHTA and CDR2 FQGNSA. The CDR3 covers 17 residues. CDR3 sequence reads: CASSLGVSGLVPYEQYF. CDR3 in DNA: TGTGCCAGCAGCTTGGGGGTGAGCGGGTTAGTGCCCTACGAGCAGTACTTC.

The J gene is TRBJ2-7, the V gene TRBV7-6; 8 bases align to TRBD1. Germline V lookup: CDR1 SGHVS, CDR2 FNYEAQ. This CDR3 contains 13 residues. Unmatched junction bases numbered 2, after V lost 5 bases and J lost 2 bases. CDR3 in amino acids: CASSARGPYEQYF. The CDR3 DNA sequence: TGTGCCAGCAGCGCCAGGGGGCCCTACGAGCAGTACTTC.

The V call is TRBV7-2, the J call TRBJ2-3, with D maybe TRBD1 (6 bases). Germline CDR1 and CDR2: SGHTA and FQGNSA. Trimming stripped 2 bases from V and 7 bases from J, with 19 bases between. The CDR3 runs to 16 residues. In DNA, the CDR3 is TGTGCCAGCAGCTTAAAAGTGGGGGCCGCCGGGAATACGCAGTATTTT. Translated: CASSLKVGAAGNTQYF.

The genes are TRBV27 and TRBJ1-1; perhaps TRBD1 as D (6 bases). The CDR3 is made up of 17 amino acids. V was shortened by 5 bases and J by 8 bases, with 27 bases between the two germline ends. CDR1 and CDR2 (germline): MNHEY, SMNVEV (reference sequence). The CDR3, as DNA: TGTGCCAGCAGTCTACACAGGGTTCGAGGTCGATCCGAAGAAGCTTTCTTT. It is translated as CASSLHRVRGRSEEAFF.

This clone was detected a few times. The rearrangement joins TRBV6-5 to TRBJ2-7, with a tentative D call TRBD1 (6 bases). CDR1 MNHEY and CDR2 SVGAGI come from the germline V gene. V shed 8 bases and J shed 4 bases, with 18 bases lying between them. CDR3 length: 14 amino acids. CDR3 in DNA: TGTGCCAGCGCGGAATCCGGGACATCGTACGAGCAGTACTTC. Protein: CASAESGTSYEQYF.

The chain has TRBV4-2 and TRBJ2-3; 13 nucleotides align to TRBD2. The CDR3 loop spans 17 amino acids. Germline CDR1 and CDR2: LGHNA and YNFKEQ. The ends lost 4 bases at V and 3 bases at J; junction bases unmatched: 7. CDR3 region: CASSPGGLAGYTDTQYF. The DNA of the CDR3 is TGTGCCAGCAGCCCTGGGGGACTAGCGGGGTATACAGATACGCAGTATTTT.

The rearrangement joins TRBV5-1 to TRBJ1-2; the match to TRBD1 covers 11 bases. Trimming at V came to 4 bases and at J to 5 bases, leaving 4 bases not matched to a gene. From germline, CDR1 is SGHRS and CDR2 YFSETQ. The CDR3 loop spans 14 amino acids. CDR3: CASSGGTGGYGYTF. The CDR3 DNA sequence: TGCGCCAGCAGCGGCGGGACAGGGGGATATGGCTACACCTTC. Full variable domain (outside the CDR3, taken from reference TRBV5-1 and TRBJ1-2): KAGVTQTPRYLIKTRGQQVTLSCSPISGHRSVSWYQQTPGQGLQFLFEYFSETQRNKGNFPGRFSGRQFSNSRSEMNVSTLELGDSALYLCASSGGTGGYGYTFGSGTRLTVV.

The J gene is TRBJ1-3, the V gene TRBV19; 7 bases match TRBD1. The CDR3 contains 12 residues. The V and J ends lost 10 bases and 4 bases, in that order; junction bases with no gene match: 4. Germline assignment: CDR1 LNHDA and CDR2 SQIVND (reference sequence). The CDR3 DNA reads as TGTGCCACCCAGGGGGGAGGAAACACCATATATTTT. Translating it yields CATQGGGNTIYF.

This chain links TRBV18 with TRBJ1-1; D is perhaps TRBD1 (6 bases). Trimming stripped 0 bases from V and 10 bases from J, with 15 bases between. CDR1 and CDR2 (germline): KGHSH, LQKENI. The CDR3 extends over 14 amino acids. The CDR3 DNA is TGTGCCAGCTCACCACCCACAGGGCCCCAGGCAGCTTTCTTT. Protein product: CASSPPTGPQAAFF.

The chain combines TRBV5-4 with TRBJ2-7, with D perhaps matching TRBD2 (6 bases). With 7 bases removed from V and 2 bases from J, the gap between germline ends came to 19 bases. Germline values: CDR1 SGHNT, CDR2 YYREEE (reference sequence). This CDR3 spans 15 amino acids. The CDR3 DNA follows: TGTGCCAGCGAGCCTTTCGGGGGACGCGCCTACGAGCAGTACTTC. Translation gives CASEPFGGRAYEQYF.

This clone was counted a few times. Other nucleotide sequences in the sample specify the same CDR3. This chain joins TRBV9 and TRBJ1-1, with 7 bases aligning to TRBD1. Germline CDR1 reads SGDLS; CDR2 reads YYNGEE. J lost 1 base, V lost 4 bases, and 7 bases had no gene match. This CDR3 is built from 15 residues. For the CDR3, the DNA is TGTGCCAGCAGCCCTCGGCAGGGGGGGAACACTGAAGCTTTCTTT. Translated: CASSPRQGGNTEAFF.

V gene TRBV6-1 combines with J gene TRBJ1-2; D remains unclear. This CDR3 spans 10 amino acids. V was clipped by 5 bases and J by 8 bases, with 6 bases between them. Germline values: CDR1 MNHNS, CDR2 SASEGT. CDR3 residues: CASSYIGYTF. The CDR3 nucleotides are TGTGCCAGCAGTTATATCGGCTACACCTTC.

This clone was seen a few times. The V gene is TRBV5-4, the J gene TRBJ1-1; no clear D gene. V lost 4 bases, J lost 0 bases, and 19 bases lay in between. CDR1 is SGHNT and CDR2 is YYREEE in the germline V gene (reference sequence). The CDR3 extends over 17 amino acids. The CDR3 DNA sequence: TGTGCCAGCAGCATGGAAAACTCCCTGGTTCTGAACACTGAAGCTTTCTTT. It is translated as CASSMENSLVLNTEAFF.

The rearrangement uses TRBV27 and TRBJ2-7; D uncertain. V shed 0 bases and J shed 0 bases, with 9 bases lying between them. Germline CDR1 is MNHEY and CDR2 is SMNVEV (reference sequence). This CDR3 comprises 15 residues. The CDR3 loop reads CASSLSGYFSYEQYF. The CDR3 nucleotides are TGTGCCAGCAGTTTATCCGGTTACTTCTCCTACGAGCAGTACTTC.

The chain's CDR3 is CASSIYDRVVDGYTF. In nucleotides, the CDR3 is TGTGCCAGTAGTATCTACGACAGGGTAGTTGATGGCTACACCTTC. The genes are TRBV19 and TRBJ1-2; 7 bases are a match to TRBD1. The CDR3 has 15 residues. The V gene end was trimmed by 3 bases and the J gene end by 6 bases; junction bases not matched to a gene: 10. Germline CDR1 reads LNHDA; CDR2 reads SQIVND (reference sequence).

The rearrangement uses TRBV5-1 and TRBJ1-1; tentative D call: TRBD1 (6 bases). CDR1 is SGHRS, CDR2 YFSETQ, per germline. V dropped 0 bases and J dropped 5 bases, with 20 bases sitting between them. CDR3 size: 17 residues. The CDR3 DNA follows: TGCGCCAGCAGCTTGGGGGGGCAGGATGCCCCGAGGACTGAAGCTTTCTTT. Amino acids: CASSLGGQDAPRTEAFF.

V gene TRBV28 combines with J gene TRBJ1-5; TRBD1 agrees at 8 bases. Germline-derived CDR1 and CDR2 are MDHEN and SYDVKM. V lost 7 bases, J lost 2 bases, and 7 bases stayed unmatched. The CDR3 has 15 amino acids. The CDR3 sequence: CASTPPGQGNQPQHF. For the CDR3, the DNA is TGTGCCAGCACCCCCCCGGGACAGGGCAATCAGCCCCAGCATTTT.

The chain uses TRBV5-4 and TRBJ2-3; 8 bases are shared with TRBD1. Germline V gene data show CDR1 as SGHNT and CDR2 as YYREEE (reference sequence). V lost 4 bases, J lost 8 bases, and 9 bases stayed unmatched. The CDR3 has 14 residues. CDR3 residues: CASSPGTGAFTQYF. CDR3 coding DNA: TGTGCCAGCAGCCCCGGGACAGGTGCCTTTACGCAGTATTTT.

This clone appeared once. The gene calls are TRBV9 and TRBJ1-2; perhaps TRBD1 as D (5 bases). The CDR3 has 17 amino acids. Trimming removed 0 bases at V and 8 bases at J, with 23 bases between. Looked up from germline, CDR1 is SGDLS and CDR2 is YYNGEE. In DNA, the CDR3 is TGTGCCAGCAGCGTAGAATTAGGGCAGGGTAAGCTAAGCGGCTACACCTTC. It codes for CASSVELGQGKLSGYTF. Filled out from reference TRBV9 and TRBJ1-2, the complete variable domain reads DSGVTQTPKHLITATGQRVTLRCSPRSGDLSVYWYQQSLDQGLQFLIQYYNGEERAKGNILERFSAQQFPDLHSELNLSSLELGDSALYFCASSVELGQGKLSGYTFGSGTRLTVV.

The chain joins TRBV7-2 to TRBJ1-1; weak D call: TRBD1 (6 bases). CDR1 and CDR2 from the germline V gene are SGHTA and FQGNSA. This CDR3 has 15 residues. V lost 3 bases, J lost 0 bases, and 11 bases lay in between. The CDR3 DNA reads as TGTGCCAGCAGCTTCCAGACAGGTGTGAACACTGAAGCTTTCTTT. Translation: CASSFQTGVNTEAFF.

The chain is built from TRBV6-5 and TRBJ1-2; D is uncertain. V shed 0 bases and J shed 6 bases, with 8 bases lying between them. The CDR3 has 13 residues. The V gene's germline CDR1 is MNHEY and CDR2 SVGAGI. CDR3 sequence (DNA): TGTGCCAGCAGTTACTCGGGCGTCCATGGCTACACCTTC. Its translation is CASSYSGVHGYTF.

This clone was detected only once. The V and J genes are TRBV18 and TRBJ2-5; TRBD1 might be the D (6 bases). Germline V gene lookup returns CDR1 KGHSH and CDR2 LQKENI. V was cut by 4 bases and J by 2 bases, with 11 bases left in between. This CDR3 contains 14 residues. CDR3 sequence (DNA): TGTGCCAGCTCACTTAGGACAGAGCAAGAGACCCAGTACTTC. It specifies CASSLRTEQETQYF.

This chain links TRBV28 with TRBJ1-4, with D unresolved. V was trimmed by 7 bases and J by 8 bases, leaving 14 bases between them. The CDR3 has 13 residues. Germline V gene sequence: CDR1 MDHEN, CDR2 SYDVKM. The CDR3 loop is CASKTANREKLFF. DNA of the CDR3: TGTGCCAGCAAGACCGCTAACAGAGAAAAACTGTTTTTT.

The chain is built from TRBV5-4 and TRBJ1-2; 8 nucleotides align to TRBD1. The length of the CDR3 is 14 residues. The V and J ends lost 4 bases and 8 bases, in that order; junction bases with no gene match: 10. The germline V gene has CDR1 SGHNT and CDR2 YYREEE (reference sequence). This CDR3 is CASSPRQGTRGYTF. The CDR3 DNA reads TGTGCCAGCAGCCCCAGACAGGGGACGCGAGGCTACACCTTC.

The chain has TRBV6-1 and TRBJ2-3, with D uncertain. Trimming removed 2 bases from V and 1 base from J, with 4 bases in between. The CDR3 runs to 13 residues. Germline V lookup: CDR1 MNHNS, CDR2 SASEGT. For the CDR3, the DNA is TGTGCCAGCAGTGAACAGGGCACAGATACGCAGTATTTT. This sequence encodes CASSEQGTDTQYF.

This chain links TRBV6-5 with TRBJ1-2, with D possibly being TRBD1 (6 bases). Deletions cut 5 bases from V and 14 bases from J, with 15 bases between. Germline CDR1 and CDR2: MNHEY and SVGAGI. The CDR3 spans 11 residues. This CDR3 reads CASSEMGAPTF. CDR3 coding DNA: TGTGCCAGCAGTGAGATGGGGGCCCCGACCTTC.

The chain's CDR3 is CASSTTATGGLEAFF. In DNA form, the CDR3 reads TGTGCCAGCAGTACTACCGCGACAGGGGGTTTGGAAGCTTTCTTT. This sequence joins TRBV6-5 and TRBJ1-1, with TRBD1 matching 9 bases. Germline CDR1 reads MNHEY; CDR2 reads SVGAGI. This CDR3 has 15 amino acids. J gave up 8 bases and V 5 bases, and 12 bases lay outside the gene matches.